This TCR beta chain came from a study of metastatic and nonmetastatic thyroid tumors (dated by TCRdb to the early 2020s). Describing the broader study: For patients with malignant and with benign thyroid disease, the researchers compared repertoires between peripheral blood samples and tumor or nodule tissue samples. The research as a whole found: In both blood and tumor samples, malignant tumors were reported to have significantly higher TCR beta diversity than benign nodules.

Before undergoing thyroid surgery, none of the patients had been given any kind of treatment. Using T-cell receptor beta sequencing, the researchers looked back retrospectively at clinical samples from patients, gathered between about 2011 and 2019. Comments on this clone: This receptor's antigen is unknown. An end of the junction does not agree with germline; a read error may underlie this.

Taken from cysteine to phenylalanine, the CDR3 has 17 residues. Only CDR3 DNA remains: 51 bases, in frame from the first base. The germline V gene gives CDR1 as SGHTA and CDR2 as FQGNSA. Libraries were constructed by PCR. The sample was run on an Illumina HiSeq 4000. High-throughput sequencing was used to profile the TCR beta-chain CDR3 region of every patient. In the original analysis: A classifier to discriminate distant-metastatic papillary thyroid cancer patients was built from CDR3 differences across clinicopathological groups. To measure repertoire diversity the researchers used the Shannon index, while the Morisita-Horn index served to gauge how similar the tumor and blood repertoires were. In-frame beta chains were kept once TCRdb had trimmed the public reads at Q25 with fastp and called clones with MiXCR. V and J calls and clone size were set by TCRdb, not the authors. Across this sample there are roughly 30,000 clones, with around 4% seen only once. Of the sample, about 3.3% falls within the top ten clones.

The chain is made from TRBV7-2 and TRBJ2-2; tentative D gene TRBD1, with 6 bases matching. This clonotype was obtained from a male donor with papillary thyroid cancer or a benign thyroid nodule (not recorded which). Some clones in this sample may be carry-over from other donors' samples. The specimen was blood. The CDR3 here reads CASSLGLRTGPTVELFF. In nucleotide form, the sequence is TGTGCCAGCAGCTTAGGACTCCGTACAGGGCCCACCGTGGAGCTGTTTTTT.